This T cell receptor (beta chain) is from a study of CD8+ T cells in alopecia areata (dated by TCRdb to 2016 to 2018). For the study in its entirety: In both human patients and the C3H/HeJ mouse model, the study applied high-throughput TCRbeta sequencing to look at T cell clonal expansion in alopecia areata. RNA was obtained with the PAXgene miRNA kit for fixed scalp, the miRNeasy kit for PBMCs, and the RNeasy kit for mouse skin. On the human side, TCRbeta sequencing was run on scalp tissue and on sorted CD4+ and CD8+ peripheral blood T cells from healthy controls and from alopecia areata patients with either patchy or totalis/universalis disease. Amplification of TCRbeta CDR3 regions was done by immunoSEQ multiplex PCR using 35 Vbeta forward primers and 13 Jbeta reverse primers. Scalp clonality was compared across normal scalp (n=4), patchy alopecia areata scalp (n=8), and alopecia totalis/universalis scalp (n=8).

Including cysteine and phenylalanine, the CDR3 has 14 amino acids. The kept DNA is CDR3 alone, 42 bases in frame from the first base. The germline V gene specifies SQVTM as CDR1 and ANQGSEA as CDR2. V loses 7 bases of germline sequence and J loses 0 bases, and the interval between the two ends is 16 bases. On this clone itself: Its antigen is unknown. No base quality values were provided; no much bigger clone lies one nucleotide off.

The library relied on the immunoSEQ multiplex PCR assay. To provide template for TCR sequencing, every sample had RNA extracted and reverse transcribed into cDNA. SuperScript III was used for first-strand cDNA synthesis, primed with a 2:1 mix of oligo-dT and random hexamers. A synthetic immune receptor repertoire was used to assess amplification bias, and residual bias was removed computationally. Per the authors' processing: Raw reads were preprocessed to remove errors, and CDR3 was defined by IMGT conventions from the conserved cysteine to phenylalanine. To get clonality, Shannon entropy was normalized by log2 of the number of productive unique TCRs and the result was subtracted from 1. Whether each scalp clone was CD4 or CD8 was inferred by checking scalp TCRbeta sequences against the CD4 and CD8 repertoires from sorted blood. TCRdb limited this immuneACCESS table to in-frame rearrangements with V and J called. A share of clones is missing; checked studies link under half to unresolved V genes, and the rest is unexplained. D and trimming were read from the DNA, whereas the V and J calls and clone size are those reported in that table. This sample holds 95,000 to 110,000 clones; roughly 50% were observed only once. The biggest ten clones account for 7.5% to 9% of the sample.

Broad study findings and their caveats: Compared with normal scalp, lesional scalp, particularly in alopecia totalis/universalis, had higher clonality and more expanded CD8+ clones, which suggests antigenic drive. Resident alphabeta T cells in normal human skin are also sequenced, complicating scalp TCR repertoire analysis, unlike mouse skin dominated by gammadelta T cells. Shared TCR sequences between patients were less evident than in mice, which may be partly attributable to HLA diversity in the patient population.

PBMCs were isolated by density centrifugation and stained for CD3, CD4 and CD8, after which CD4+ and CD8+ T cells were sorted on a FACSAria. Scalp biopsies and blood samples were obtained from unaffected controls. The specimen was CD4+ T cells sorted from blood. The chain couples TRBV29-1 to TRBJ2-7; there is no confident call for the D gene. The source is a human donor in good health. This receptor has the CDR3 CSAQTFASSYEQYF. The base sequence is TGCAGCGCACAAACCTTTGCTAGCTCCTACGAGCAGTACTTC.